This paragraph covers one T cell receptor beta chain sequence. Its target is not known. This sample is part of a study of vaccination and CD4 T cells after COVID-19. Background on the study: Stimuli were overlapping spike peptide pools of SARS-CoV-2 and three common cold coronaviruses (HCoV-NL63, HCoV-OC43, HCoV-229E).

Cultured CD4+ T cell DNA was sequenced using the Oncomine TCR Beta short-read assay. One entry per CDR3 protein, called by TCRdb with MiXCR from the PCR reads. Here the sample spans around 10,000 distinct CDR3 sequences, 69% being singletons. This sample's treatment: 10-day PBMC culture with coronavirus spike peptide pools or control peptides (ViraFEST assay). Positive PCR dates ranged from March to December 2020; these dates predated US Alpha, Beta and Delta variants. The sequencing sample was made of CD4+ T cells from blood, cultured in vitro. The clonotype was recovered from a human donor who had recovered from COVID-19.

The CDR3 region has the DNA TGCAGCGTGTTAACCGAAAAACTGTTTTTT. Translation gives CSVLTEKLFF. This chain uses TRBV29-1 with TRBJ1-4; D not resolved. V lost 6 bases, J lost 8 bases, and 7 bases lay in between. Germline loops: CDR1 SQVTM, CDR2 ANQGSEA. The CDR3 consists of 10 residues.